The subject of this entry is one TCR beta chain. As yet, its antigen is unknown. Assay used: immunoSEQ multiplex PCR; TCRdb lists only in-frame clones, some missing. The table shows over 100,000 clones, with about nine tenths occurring only once. The data are from a study of OX40 agonist ivuxolimab in advanced cancers. Study-wide context: A male proportion of 82.7% was recorded, with mean age approximately 56 years and range about 20 to 79.

The study, taken as a whole, reports: The study found that CD8+ T cells averaged more expanded clones than CD4+. Among the nonresponders, some also had low normalized T-cell clonal expansion.

From germline, CDR1 is SGHTA and CDR2 FQGNSA. V lost 3 bases and J 4 bases, leaving 12 bases between the germline ends. CDR3 length: 15 amino acids. The input for sequencing was CD4+ or CD8+ T cells sorted from blood, taken in a trial of the OX40 agonist ivuxolimab. This chain links TRBV7-2 with TRBJ2-2; the D gene could be TRBD1 or TRBD2 (5 bases each). This receptor was taken from an adult with an advanced solid tumor such as melanoma, head and neck, liver or kidney cancer. The CDR3 coding sequence is TGTGCCAGCAGCTTGGGGGTCCAACGCACCGGGGAGCTGTTTTTT. Translation gives CASSLGVQRTGELFF.